The rows below give T cell receptor beta chains drawn from one sample of a study of blood T cell repertoires in COVID-19. Only in-frame clones appear in the TCRdb table, and some are missing; sequencing was by immunoSEQ multiplex PCR. Of 150,000 to 200,000 clones listed, approximately 79% were seen once; the top ten hold 15% to 20%. Sequenced material: peripheral blood. The receptors originated from a man between 60 and 70 years old with active or convalescent COVID-19. Both conserved end residues are part of each CDR3. The D gene is left open where the match is weak. Some rows have no size entry. The others give once, few or many, or a class for an expanded clone.

j_call clone_size d_call v_call cdr3_aa cdr3_nt
TRBJ2-1 - TRBD2 TRBV7-2 CASSLLGAGGGNEQFF TGTGCCAGCAGCCTCCTGGGCGCGGGAGGGGGCAATGAGCAGTTCTTC
TRBJ2-7 - TRBD1 TRBV10-3 CATMGQGDEQYF TGTGCCACCATGGGACAGGGTGACGAGCAGTACTTC
TRBJ2-7 many - TRBV4-3 CASSQDAGDEQYF TGCGCCAGCAGCCAAGATGCCGGGGACGAGCAGTACTTC
TRBJ2-2 - TRBD1 TRBV7-3 CASSSQSGTGPTGELFF TGTGCCAGCAGCTCTCAATCCGGGACAGGGCCTACCGGGGAGCTGTTTTTT
TRBJ1-2 - TRBD1 TRBV28 CASRAGTGNYGYTF TGTGCCAGCAGGGCCGGGACAGGAAACTATGGCTACACCTTC
TRBJ1-5 once - TRBV9 CASSVDSNSNQPQHF TGTGCCAGCAGCGTAGACAGCAATAGCAATCAGCCCCAGCATTTT
TRBJ1-1 - - TRBV6-5 CASSYVLRLGGAEAFF TGTGCCAGCAGTTACGTATTGAGATTAGGAGGAGCTGAAGCTTTCTTT
TRBJ2-7 - TRBD1 TRBV7-2 CASSRSRGGMYEQYF TGTGCCAGCAGCCGGAGTCGAGGGGGCATGTACGAGCAGTACTTC
TRBJ2-5 - - TRBV28 CASSSQGLSGETQYF TGTGCCAGCAGCTCCCAGGGGCTCTCCGGGGAGACCCAGTACTTC
TRBJ1-2 - TRBD1 TRBV30 CAWTGGQGNYGYTF TGTGCCTGGACCGGGGGACAGGGGAACTATGGCTACACCTTC
TRBJ1-2 few - TRBV5-1 CASTGGATYDGYTF TGCGCCAGCACTGGGGGGGCAACTTACGACGGCTACACCTTC
TRBJ1-1 once TRBD1 TRBV28 CASSYRDSEAFF TGTGCCAGCAGTTACCGGGACAGTGAAGCTTTCTTT
TRBJ1-2 - - TRBV28 CASSPRGRPGYTF TGTGCCAGCAGTCCCCGGGGTCGCCCGGGCTACACCTTC
TRBJ2-7 few - TRBV7-3 CASSLGGMAEQYF TGTGCCAGCAGCTTAGGAGGGATGGCCGAGCAGTACTTC
TRBJ1-6 - - TRBV5-4 CASSLPQGSNSPLHF TGTGCCAGCAGCCTCCCCCAGGGGTCTAATTCACCCCTCCACTTT
TRBJ1-5 - - TRBV4-3 CASSQDRFSNQPQHF TGCGCCAGCAGCCAAGATCGGTTTAGCAATCAGCCCCAGCATTTT
TRBJ1-1 - - TRBV6-5 CASSYQGQAFF TGTGCCAGCAGTTACCAGGGCCAAGCTTTCTTT
TRBJ2-5 - - TRBV5-4 CASSPPRGGQETQYF TGTGCCAGCAGCCCACCCCGAGGAGGGCAGGAGACCCAGTACTTC